Listed below are T cell receptor beta chains from one sample, sequenced in a study of T cells in narcolepsy. The protocol was immunoSEQ multiplex PCR, while the TCRdb copy is restricted to in-frame clones and leaves out a portion. The sample consists of more than 200 clones, 24% of them appearing once. No cognate antigen is known for these TCRs. Input material: cultured CD4+ T cells from cerebrospinal fluid. These receptors all come from a human donor with narcolepsy. Each CDR3 is given with its conserved first and last residue. The D gene is left open where the match is weak. Clone size is given for some rows only: seen once, a few or many times, or a class if the clone is expanded.

J gene | D gene | clone size | V gene | CDR3 protein
TRBJ2-3 | TRBD2 | medium-sized | TRBV14 | CASNGGPRGARTDTQYF
TRBJ2-1 | TRBD1 | NA | TRBV25-1 | CASRNLAGGGGYNEQFF
TRBJ1-5 | TRBD1 | hyperexpanded | TRBV27 | CASSAWTGSGNQPQHF
TRBJ1-4 | NA | large | TRBV7-9 | CASSFERSNEKLFF
TRBJ1-4 | NA | NA | TRBV11-2 | CASSFERSNEKLFF
TRBJ2-1 | TRBD1 | few | TRBV28 | CASRNLAGGGGYNEQFF
TRBJ1-1 | NA | few | TRBV7-5 | CASSPGQYTEAFF
TRBJ2-7 | TRBD1 | NA | TRBV2 | CASSSGQITKVYEQYF
TRBJ1-1 | NA | NA | TRBV5-4 | CASSPGQYTEAFF
TRBJ1-1 | NA | NA | TRBV7-4 | CASSPGQYTEAFF
TRBJ1-1 | NA | NA | TRBV9 | CASSPGQYTEAFF
TRBJ2-2 | NA | few | TRBV2 | CASSFSWGPNTGELFF
NA | NA | few | TRBV5-4 | CASSYSTYEQYF
TRBJ2-1 | TRBD2 | few | TRBV6-9 | CASSEILAGNNNEQFF
TRBJ1-1 | NA | hyperexpanded | TRBV19 | CASFPPGNMNTEAFF
TRBJ1-6 | TRBD1 | large | TRBV27 | CASSLQGELGFHSPLHF
TRBJ2-7 | TRBD2 | NA | TRBV11-3 | CASSPLVASGGPRNEQYF
TRBJ2-1 | NA | NA | TRBV6-7 | CASSYSQGSNEQFF
TRBJ2-7 | TRBD1 | NA | TRBV6-6 | CASQTGAGGRYEQYF
TRBJ2-7 | TRBD1 | large | TRBV2 | CASSSTGTGGFQQYF
TRBJ2-4 | NA | NA | TRBV7-2 | CASSLGVRGSGDIQYF
TRBJ1-2 | NA | few | TRBV7-4 | CASSLQGTYGYTF
TRBJ1-1 | NA | NA | TRBV6-5 | CASAPPRQPYTEAFF